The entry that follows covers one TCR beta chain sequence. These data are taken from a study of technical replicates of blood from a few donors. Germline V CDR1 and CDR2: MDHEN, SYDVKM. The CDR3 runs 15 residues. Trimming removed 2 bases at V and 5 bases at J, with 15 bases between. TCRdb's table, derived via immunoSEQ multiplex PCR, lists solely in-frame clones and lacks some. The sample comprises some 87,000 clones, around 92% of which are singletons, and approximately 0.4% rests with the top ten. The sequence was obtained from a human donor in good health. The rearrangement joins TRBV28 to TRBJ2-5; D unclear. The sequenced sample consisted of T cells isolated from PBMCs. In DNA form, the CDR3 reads TGTGCCAGCAGTTTAGTCCCGTCCCCCCCGGAGACCCAGTACTTC. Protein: CASSLVPSPPETQYF.